The T cell receptor (beta chain) described here comes from a study of regulatory T cells in long-lasting Graves disease. Study in general: New Graves' disease cases had less than 3 months of antithyroid drugs.

Described time point: newly diagnosed GD, antithyroid drugs for less than 3 months. The TCR library was prepared using RNA isolated from PBMCs. Libraries of TCR beta came from iRepertoire HTBI primers plus Arm-PCR of CDR3 regions. TCRdb re-called the multiplex PCR reads through MiXCR, storing one row per CDR3 protein. The sample lists 450,000 to 650,000 distinct CDR3 sequences, about 16% occurring once. Concerning this clonotype itself: Its cognate antigen is unknown.

General observations from the study: New patients shared around 920 public clonotypes, fewer than the roughly 2,600 shared by persistent patients.

These same records also appear under a second study, on T cells in Graves' hyperthyroidism and ophthalmopathy. That work states: Blood also showed most of the thyroid clonotypes that were expanded above 0.001.

The sequence was collected from a woman aged 40 to 65 with Graves disease. Sequenced material: peripheral blood mononuclear cells (PBMCs), taken at new diagnosis, from a patient treated with antithyroid drugs.

The chain's CDR3 is CASSHDYSGGEVDTQYF. The CDR3 DNA sequence: TGTGCCAGCAGCCATGACTATAGCGGGGGGGAGGTAGATACGCAGTATTTT. This chain uses TRBV12-3 or TRBV12-4 with TRBJ2-3; 11 bases are a match to TRBD2. This CDR3 contains 17 residues. V lost 6 bases to trimming and J lost 5 bases; unmatched junction nucleotides: 13.